A selection of T cell receptor beta chains follows, all from one sample in a study of blood T cell repertoires in COVID-19. TCRdb keeps only in-frame clones here, not all; method: immunoSEQ multiplex PCR. The sample holds almost 200,000 clones, around 85% seen once. The sequencing sample was made of peripheral blood. The receptors were sampled from a woman in her 70s with acute or convalescent COVID-19. CDR3s include the opening cysteine and the closing phenylalanine or tryptophan. Fields, in order: V gene, D gene, J gene, clone size, CDR3 protein. The D gene is left open where the match is weak. Rows may omit the clone size; those that give it use once, few, many or a size class.

TRBV5-1,TRBD1,TRBJ1-6,NA,CASSLEGAFSPLHF
TRBV3-1/TRBV3-2,TRBD2,TRBJ2-1,NA,CASSRTSGRRNEQFF
TRBV19,NA,TRBJ2-3,NA,CASSMIRIGQGTDTQYF
TRBV5-5,NA,TRBJ2-7,few,CASSPTGTFSYEQYF
TRBV4-1,TRBD1,TRBJ2-7,NA,CASSHMGQGSYEQYF
TRBV19,TRBD2,TRBJ2-1,NA,CASSTPPGTSGRSSYNEQFF
TRBV2,TRBD1,TRBJ2-7,NA,CASSEDRDSFYEQYF
TRBV5-1,TRBD1,TRBJ1-4,NA,CASSPAGQGENEKLFF
TRBV19,TRBD1,TRBJ2-5,NA,CASSRTGNQETQYF
TRBV6-5,TRBD1,TRBJ1-1,NA,CARHRGVMNTEAFF
TRBV5-5,TRBD1,TRBJ2-2,NA,CASSLGRRGGLNGELFF
TRBV7-2,TRBD1,TRBJ1-4,once,CASSFRTGSVEKLFF
TRBV6-2/TRBV6-3,NA,TRBJ1-2,NA,CASSRRDRGYTF
TRBV7-2,TRBD1,TRBJ1-3,NA,CASSLAGQLSSGNTIYF
TRBV4-2,NA,TRBJ2-1,NA,CASSQDAGGPPYNEQFF
TRBV2,NA,TRBJ1-1,few,CASSSTGPDAEAFF
TRBV10-1,TRBD1,TRBJ2-7,NA,CASSDSPGQGHEQYF
TRBV7-2,TRBD2,TRBJ2-1,NA,CASSFAALTGGFYNEQFF
TRBV19,TRBD1,TRBJ1-2,NA,CASSTSTGTGSSGYTF
TRBV10-3,NA,TRBJ2-2,once,CAILKGGTPTTGELFF